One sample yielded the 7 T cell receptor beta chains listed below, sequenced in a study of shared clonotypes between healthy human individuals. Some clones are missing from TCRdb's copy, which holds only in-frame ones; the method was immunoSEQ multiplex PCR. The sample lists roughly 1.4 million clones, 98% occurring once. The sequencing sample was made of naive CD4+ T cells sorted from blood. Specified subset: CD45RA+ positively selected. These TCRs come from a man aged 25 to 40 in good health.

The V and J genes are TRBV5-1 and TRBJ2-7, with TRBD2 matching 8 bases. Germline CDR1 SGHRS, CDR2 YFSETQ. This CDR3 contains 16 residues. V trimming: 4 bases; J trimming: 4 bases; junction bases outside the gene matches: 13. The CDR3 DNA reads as TGCGCCAGCAGCATGACCGGGACTAGGAACCTTTACGAGCAGTACTTC. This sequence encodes CASSMTGTRNLYEQYF.

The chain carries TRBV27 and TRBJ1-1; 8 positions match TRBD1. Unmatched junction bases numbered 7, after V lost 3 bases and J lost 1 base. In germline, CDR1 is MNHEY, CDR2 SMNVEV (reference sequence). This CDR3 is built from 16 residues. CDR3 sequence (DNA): TGTGCCAGCAGTTTTGGGCAGGGGGCTTGGAACACTGAAGCTTTCTTT. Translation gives CASSFGQGAWNTEAFF.

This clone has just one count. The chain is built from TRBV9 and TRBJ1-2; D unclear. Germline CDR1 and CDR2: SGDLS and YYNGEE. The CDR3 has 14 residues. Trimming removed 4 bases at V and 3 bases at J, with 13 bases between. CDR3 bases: TGTGCCAGCAGCAGAAGTTCGGTTGACTATGGCTACACCTTC. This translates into CASSRSSVDYGYTF.

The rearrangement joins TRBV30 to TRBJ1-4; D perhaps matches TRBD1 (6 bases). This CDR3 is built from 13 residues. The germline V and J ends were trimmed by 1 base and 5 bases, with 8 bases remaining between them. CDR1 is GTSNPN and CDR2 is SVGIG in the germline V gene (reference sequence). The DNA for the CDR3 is TGTGCCTGGAGTGGTACAGGGAATGAAAAACTGTTTTTT. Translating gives CAWSGTGNEKLFF.

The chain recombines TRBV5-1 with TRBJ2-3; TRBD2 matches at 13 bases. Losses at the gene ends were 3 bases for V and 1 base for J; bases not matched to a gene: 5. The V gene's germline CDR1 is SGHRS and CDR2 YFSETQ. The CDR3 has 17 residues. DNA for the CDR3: TGCGCCAGCAGCTCGACTAGCGGGAGGAGGGGCACAGATACGCAGTATTTT. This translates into CASSSTSGRRGTDTQYF.

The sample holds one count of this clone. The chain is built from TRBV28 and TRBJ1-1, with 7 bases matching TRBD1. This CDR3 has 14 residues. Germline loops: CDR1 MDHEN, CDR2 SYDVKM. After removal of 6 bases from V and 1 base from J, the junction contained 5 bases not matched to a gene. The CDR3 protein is CASRMTGSNTEAFF. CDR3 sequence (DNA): TGTGCCAGCAGGATGACAGGGTCGAACACTGAAGCTTTCTTT.

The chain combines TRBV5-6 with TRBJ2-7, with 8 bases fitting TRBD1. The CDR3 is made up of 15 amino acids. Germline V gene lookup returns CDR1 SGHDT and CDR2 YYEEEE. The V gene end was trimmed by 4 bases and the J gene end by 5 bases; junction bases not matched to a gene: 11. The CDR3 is CASSPPLTGVDEQYF. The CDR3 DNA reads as TGTGCCAGCAGCCCGCCTCTGACAGGGGTCGACGAGCAGTACTTC. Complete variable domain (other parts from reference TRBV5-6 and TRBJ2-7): DAGVTQSPTHLIKTRGQQVTLRCSPKSGHDTVSWYQQALGQGPQFIFQYYEEEERQRGNFPDRFSGHQFPNYSSELNVNALLLGDSALYLCASSPPLTGVDEQYFGPGTRLTVT.